This T cell receptor beta chain was sequenced for a study of T cell changes during pregnancy in multiple sclerosis. TCRdb's copy holds only in-frame clones and misses some; the assay was immunoSEQ multiplex PCR. The sample contains tens of thousands of clones, around 90% of which appear only once. CDR3 length equals 18 residues. Germline trimming cut 0 bases from V and 2 bases from J; bases unmatched to any gene: 10. The germline V gene encodes CDR1 MRHNA and CDR2 SNTAGT. This sequence originates from a female donor in good health, enrolled as a control in a pregnancy study. The source was peripheral blood, collected after pregnancy. The V call is TRBV6-4, the J call TRBJ1-2; TRBD1 agrees at 9 bases. The CDR3 coding sequence is TGTGCCAGCAGTGACTCTTTTCGGGACAGGGAATCCAACTATGGCTACACCTTC. Encoded protein: CASSDSFRDRESNYGYTF.